This T cell receptor (beta chain) was recorded in a study of T-cell memory formation after mild COVID-19. V was clipped by 0 bases and J by 4 bases, with 12 bases between them. The CDR3 extends over 15 amino acids. Germline V lookup: CDR1 LGHNA, CDR2 YSLEER. TCRdb re-analysed the 5' RACE reads in MiXCR, keeping a single row per CDR3 protein. Of about 400,000 distinct CDR3 sequences in the sample, about a sixth were seen once. The sequenced sample consisted of PBMCs or a T cell subset sorted from them (not recorded which). This chain uses TRBV4-3 with TRBJ1-1; D is perhaps TRBD1 (5 bases). This TCR derives from a man between 18 and 35 years old who had mild COVID-19 (a few samples of this study predate the infection). Cell type and time point are not known. CDR3 region: CASSQESIRGTEAFF. The CDR3, as DNA: TGCGCCAGCAGCCAAGAAAGCATTAGGGGCACTGAAGCTTTCTTT.